A selection of T cell receptor beta chains follows, all from one sample in a study of blood T cells in healthy people across ages. TCRdb reprocessed the 5' RACE reads via MiXCR and lists one record per CDR3 protein. The sample records roughly 1,100,000 distinct CDR3 sequences, about 23% being singletons. The data also belong to a second study, concerning T cells of mothers and their children.

Sequenced sample: blood. Receptors originate from a girl under 10 years old in good health. CDR3s include the opening cysteine and the closing phenylalanine or tryptophan. D genes are given only for firm matches. Expanded clones get a size class; other rows say once, few or many, or leave the size out.

D gene	V gene	J gene	clone size	CDR3 protein	CDR3 DNA
NA	TRBV20-1	TRBJ1-2	NA	CSATGMGYGYTF	TGCAGTGCTACTGGGATGGGCTATGGCTACACCTTC
TRBD2	TRBV29-1	TRBJ2-5	NA	CSVELAGDETQYF	TGCAGCGTTGAGCTAGCGGGGGATGAGACCCAGTACTTC
NA	TRBV11-2	TRBJ2-1	few	CASGGAHEQFF	TGTGCCAGCGGTGGGGCCCATGAGCAGTTCTTC
TRBD1	TRBV7-8	TRBJ1-1	NA	CTSRPDRFSPNTEAFF	TGTACCAGCAGACCGGACAGGTTCTCCCCCAACACTGAAGCTTTCTTT
TRBD2	TRBV5-1	TRBJ2-2	NA	CASSELAGATGELFF	TGCGCCAGCAGCGAACTAGCGGGAGCCACCGGGGAGCTGTTTTTT
NA	TRBV27	TRBJ1-1	NA	CASSFKAFF	TGTGCCAGCAGTTTTAAAGCTTTCTTT
NA	TRBV19	TRBJ1-1	few	CASRGVATEAFF	TGTGCCAGTAGAGGCGTTGCGACTGAAGCTTTCTTT
TRBD2	TRBV12-3/TRBV12-4	TRBJ2-1	NA	CASSTSAPGEQFF	TGTGCCAGCAGCACTAGCGCCCCTGGTGAGCAGTTCTTC
NA	TRBV29-1	TRBJ1-2	NA	CSALQGGGVYAF	TGCAGCGCCCTACAGGGTGGGGGAGTCTACGCCTTC
NA	TRBV13	TRBJ1-2	few	CASSLSGEIYGYTF	TGTGCCAGCAGCTTGTCTGGTGAAATCTATGGCTACACCTTC
NA	TRBV4-3	TRBJ2-7	NA	CASSQEIRNEQYF	TGCGCCAGCAGCCAAGAGATCCGAAACGAGCAGTACTTC
TRBD2	TRBV27	TRBJ2-1	few	CASSFGMGGNEQFF	TGTGCCAGCAGTTTTGGGATGGGGGGGAATGAGCAGTTCTTC
NA	TRBV6-5	TRBJ2-7	NA	CASTSQGRTYEQYF	TGTGCCAGCACCTCCCAGGGGAGGACCTACGAGCAGTACTTC
NA	TRBV7-9	TRBJ1-2	few	CASNQVNYGYTF	TGTGCCAGCAACCAAGTTAACTATGGCTACACCTTC
TRBD2	TRBV5-5	TRBJ2-1	NA	CASSLEAGGPGRDNEQFF	TGTGCCAGCAGCTTGGAAGCGGGAGGGCCGGGGAGGGACAATGAGCAGTTCTTC
TRBD1	TRBV5-6	TRBJ2-1	NA	CASSSGQGLYNEQFF	TGTGCCAGCAGCTCCGGACAGGGGCTCTACAATGAGCAGTTCTTC
NA	TRBV5-1	TRBJ1-1	NA	CASREFPGGTEAFF	TGCGCCAGCAGGGAGTTCCCCGGGGGCACTGAAGCTTTCTTT
TRBD2	TRBV10-3	TRBJ2-1	few	CAISEATSSEQFF	TGTGCCATCAGTGAGGCGACTAGCAGCGAGCAGTTCTTC
NA	TRBV12-3/TRBV12-4	TRBJ1-2	NA	CASSLDISGDHYTF	TGTGCCAGCAGTTTAGATATTAGCGGGGATCACTACACCTTC
TRBD1	TRBV20-1	TRBJ2-7	few	CSARTGTANTYEQYF	TGCAGTGCTAGAACCGGGACAGCGAATACCTACGAGCAGTACTTC
NA	TRBV28	TRBJ1-2	NA	CASSPSGGSAGYTF	TGTGCCAGCAGCCCCAGTGGGGGTTCGGCTGGCTACACCTTC
NA	TRBV6-2/TRBV6-3	TRBJ2-7	NA	CASSYTTDALGEQYF	TGTGCCAGCAGTTACACGACGGACGCCCTAGGCGAGCAGTACTTC
TRBD1	TRBV10-3	TRBJ1-1	NA	CAISGGGGGETEAFF	TGTGCCATCAGTGGAGGGGGCGGTGGAGAGACTGAAGCTTTCTTT
TRBD2	TRBV7-9	TRBJ2-1	NA	CASRPRGGSNEQFF	TGTGCCAGCAGACCCCGGGGGGGCAGTAATGAGCAGTTCTTC
NA	TRBV4-3	TRBJ2-1	NA	CASSQGGRGPVDEQFF	TGCGCCAGCAGCCAAGGGGGGCGGGGCCCCGTGGATGAGCAGTTCTTC
NA	TRBV14	TRBJ2-7	NA	CASSQAPQRYEQYF	TGTGCCAGCAGCCAAGCCCCACAGCGCTACGAGCAGTACTTC
NA	TRBV7-9	TRBJ1-1	NA	CASSQRDLPEEAFF	TGTGCCAGCAGCCAACGGGACCTCCCCGAGGAGGCTTTCTTT
NA	TRBV12-3/TRBV12-4	TRBJ2-3	NA	CASSLAESWADTQYF	TGTGCCAGCAGTTTAGCGGAAAGTTGGGCAGATACGCAGTATTTT
NA	TRBV11-2	TRBJ2-5	NA	CASSLGGLDRHF	TGTGCCAGCAGCTTGGGGGGTCTAGATCGCCACTTC
TRBD1	TRBV12-3/TRBV12-4	TRBJ2-7	NA	CASTSDRVIDEQYF	TGTGCCAGCACCTCGGACAGGGTGATTGACGAGCAGTACTTC
NA	TRBV15	TRBJ2-7	few	CATSRDRSRQTTTQYF	TGTGCCACCAGCAGAGATCGGTCCCGCCAAACTACGACGCAGTACTTC
NA	TRBV7-6	TRBJ2-2	NA	CASSSWGTGELFF	TGTGCCAGCAGCTCCTGGGGGACCGGGGAGCTGTTTTTT
NA	TRBV6-5	TRBJ1-4	few	CASSPGTEKLFF	TGTGCCAGCTCTCCGGGTACCGAAAAACTGTTTTTT
NA	TRBV28	TRBJ2-5	NA	CASSVAGRSGETQYF	TGTGCCAGCAGCGTGGCAGGTCGCTCCGGCGAGACCCAGTACTTC
TRBD2	TRBV20-1	TRBJ2-7	NA	CSARDLAGTSYEQYF	TGCAGTGCTAGAGATCTAGCGGGGACCTCCTACGAGCAGTACTTC
NA	TRBV2	TRBJ2-2	NA	CASGNGGRENGELFF	TGTGCCAGCGGGAACGGGGGGCGAGAGAACGGGGAGCTGTTTTTT
TRBD2	TRBV27	TRBJ2-3	few	CASRVTSGSTDTQYF	TGTGCCAGCAGGGTGACTAGCGGTAGCACAGATACGCAGTATTTT
NA	TRBV18	TRBJ2-7	many	CASSPGGGEQYF	TGTGCCAGCAGTCCCGGGGGAGGCGAGCAGTACTTC
NA	TRBV29-1	TRBJ1-1	few	CSVGSEGTEAFF	TGCAGCGTTGGGTCTGAGGGCACTGAAGCTTTCTTT
NA	TRBV7-9	TRBJ1-2	few	CASSREGEFGYTF	TGTGCCAGCAGCAGAGAAGGGGAGTTTGGCTACACCTTC
NA	TRBV20-1	TRBJ2-5	NA	CSARILGGELETQYF	TGCAGTGCTCGCATACTAGGAGGGGAGCTTGAGACCCAGTACTTC
TRBD2	TRBV29-1	TRBJ2-5	NA	CSPRLARGETQYF	TGCAGCCCTCGACTAGCCCGGGGAGAGACCCAGTACTTC
NA	TRBV15	TRBJ2-1	few	CATSRVVEGEQFF	TGTGCCACCAGCAGAGTAGTGGAGGGTGAGCAGTTCTTC
TRBD1	TRBV27	TRBJ2-1	few	CASSAGTGLYNEQFF	TGTGCCAGCAGTGCCGGGACAGGCCTGTACAATGAGCAGTTCTTC
TRBD1	TRBV29-1	TRBJ2-5	NA	CSVVPEGAQETQYF	TGCAGCGTTGTACCAGAGGGGGCTCAAGAGACCCAGTACTTC
TRBD2	TRBV28	TRBJ2-3	NA	CASSYPTAGVPDTQYF	TGTGCCAGCAGTTACCCCACGGCGGGAGTCCCAGATACGCAGTATTTT
TRBD2	TRBV5-6	TRBJ2-7	NA	CASSILAGSASYEQYF	TGTGCCAGCAGCATTCTAGCGGGATCAGCTAGCTACGAGCAGTACTTC
NA	TRBV5-5	TRBJ2-7	few	CASSLVVSGVGDEQYF	TGTGCCAGCAGCTTGGTCGTCTCGGGTGTCGGGGACGAGCAGTACTTC
TRBD1	TRBV5-1	TRBJ2-1	NA	CASSSGGSGGAYNEQFF	TGCGCCAGCAGCTCCGGAGGATCAGGGGGCGCTTACAATGAGCAGTTCTTC
NA	TRBV15	TRBJ2-3	few	CATSRDPGDTQYF	TGTGCCACCAGCAGAGACCCAGGAGATACGCAGTATTTT
NA	TRBV20-1	TRBJ1-1	NA	CSARVQSYTEAFF	TGCAGTGCTAGAGTCCAATCATACACTGAAGCTTTCTTT
NA	TRBV29-1	TRBJ1-1	NA	CSVHLWTEAFF	TGCAGCGTCCACCTTTGGACTGAAGCTTTCTTT
NA	TRBV12-3/TRBV12-4	TRBJ2-7	few	CASRPRTAYEQYF	TGTGCCAGCAGACCCCGGACAGCCTACGAGCAGTACTTC
NA	TRBV29-1	TRBJ1-4	NA	CSVERERKLFF	TGCAGCGTTGAGCGGGAAAGAAAACTGTTTTTT
TRBD1	TRBV28	TRBJ1-2	NA	CASSLGLGQGSYGYTF	TGTGCCAGCAGTTTAGGGCTGGGACAGGGGTCCTATGGCTACACCTTC
TRBD2	TRBV7-8	TRBJ2-1	NA	CASSPGYGGGGDNEQFF	TGTGCCAGCAGCCCGGGATACGGCGGGGGGGGTGACAATGAGCAGTTCTTC
NA	TRBV7-2	TRBJ1-1	few	CASSSEAQGNTEAFF	TGTGCCAGCAGCTCAGAGGCTCAGGGTAACACTGAAGCTTTCTTT